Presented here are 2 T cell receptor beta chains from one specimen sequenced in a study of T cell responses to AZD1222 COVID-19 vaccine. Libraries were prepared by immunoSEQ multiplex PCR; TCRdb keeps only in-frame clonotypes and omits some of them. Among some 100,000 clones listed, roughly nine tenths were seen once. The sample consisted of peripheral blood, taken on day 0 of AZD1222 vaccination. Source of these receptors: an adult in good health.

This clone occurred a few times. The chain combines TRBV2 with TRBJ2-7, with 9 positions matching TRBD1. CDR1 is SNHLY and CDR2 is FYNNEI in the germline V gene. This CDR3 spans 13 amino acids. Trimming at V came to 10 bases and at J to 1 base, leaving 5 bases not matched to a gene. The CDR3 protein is CATWDRESYEQYF. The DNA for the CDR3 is TGTGCCACTTGGGACAGGGAGTCCTACGAGCAGTACTTC.

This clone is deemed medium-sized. The CDR3 sequence is CSCQFAGTGGGGNTIYF. The CDR3 DNA reads TGCAGCTGCCAATTTGCCGGGACAGGGGGAGGTGGAAACACCATATATTTT. The rearrangement links TRBV29-1 to TRBJ1-3; 11 bases are shared with TRBD1. The germline V gene encodes CDR1 SQVTM and CDR2 ANQGSEA. The length of the CDR3 is 17 residues. With V trimmed by 8 bases and J by 3 bases, 15 bases remained unmatched.